This TCR beta chain was recorded in a study of T cell repertoires in aging, cancer and after chemotherapy. Study-level background: Glioblastoma patients receiving temozolomide-based therapy gave paired samples before and after chemotherapy. The full dataset contained some 8.7 million TCR reads. Whole-study findings and limits: Untreated cancer patients had significantly lower blood TCR diversity than age-matched healthy donors. In cancer patients, declining TCR diversity with age involved lost richness and lost evenness.

Trimming pared 2 bases from V and 3 bases from J, leaving 11 bases between. The germline V gene has CDR1 SEHNR and CDR2 FQNEAQ (reference sequence). CDR3 length equals 15 residues. With regard to this clonotype: As yet, its antigen is unknown.

TCR beta rearrangements were amplified from peripheral blood genomic DNA. Rearranged V-D-J TRB sequences were amplified with a mixed TRB-A/B primer pool. One entry per CDR3 protein results from TCRdb running MiXCR on the multiplex PCR reads. This sample has almost 2,500 distinct CDR3 sequences, with about 25% found just once. The sequenced sample was blood. The chain is built from TRBV7-9 and TRBJ1-5; the D gene is possibly TRBD1 (6 bases). The sequence was collected from a human donor with a solid tumor. CDR3 sequence (DNA): TGTGCCAGCAGCTTAACGGGGGCATACAATCAGCCCCAGCATTTT. Encoded protein: CASSLTGAYNQPQHF.